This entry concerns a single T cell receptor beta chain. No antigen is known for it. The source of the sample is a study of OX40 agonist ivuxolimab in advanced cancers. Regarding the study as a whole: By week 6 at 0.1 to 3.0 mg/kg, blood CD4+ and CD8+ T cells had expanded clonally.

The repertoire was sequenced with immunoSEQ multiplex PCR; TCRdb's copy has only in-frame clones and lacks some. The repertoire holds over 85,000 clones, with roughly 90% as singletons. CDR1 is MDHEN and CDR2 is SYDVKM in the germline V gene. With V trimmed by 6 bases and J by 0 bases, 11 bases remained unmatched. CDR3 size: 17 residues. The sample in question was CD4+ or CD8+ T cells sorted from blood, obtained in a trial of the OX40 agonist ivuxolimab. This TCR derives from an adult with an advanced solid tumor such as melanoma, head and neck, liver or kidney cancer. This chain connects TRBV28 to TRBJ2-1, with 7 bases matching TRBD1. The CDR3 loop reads CASRLRGQLSSYNEQFF. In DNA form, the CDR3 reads TGTGCCAGCAGACTAAGGGGACAGTTGAGCTCCTACAATGAGCAGTTCTTC.